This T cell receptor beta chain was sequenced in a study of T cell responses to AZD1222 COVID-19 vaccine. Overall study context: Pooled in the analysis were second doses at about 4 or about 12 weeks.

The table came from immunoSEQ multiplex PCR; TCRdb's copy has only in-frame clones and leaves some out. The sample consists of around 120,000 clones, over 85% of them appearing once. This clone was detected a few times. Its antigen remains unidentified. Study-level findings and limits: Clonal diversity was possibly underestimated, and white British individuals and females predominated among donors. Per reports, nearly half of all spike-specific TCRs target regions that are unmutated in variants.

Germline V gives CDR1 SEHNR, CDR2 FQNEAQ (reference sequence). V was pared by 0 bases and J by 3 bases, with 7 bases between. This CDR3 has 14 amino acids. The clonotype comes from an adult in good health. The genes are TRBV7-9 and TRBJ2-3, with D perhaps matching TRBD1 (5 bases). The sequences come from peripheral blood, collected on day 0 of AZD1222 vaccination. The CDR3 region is CASSLAGQTDTQYF. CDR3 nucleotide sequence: TGTGCCAGCAGCTTAGCGGGGCAGACAGATACGCAGTATTTT.